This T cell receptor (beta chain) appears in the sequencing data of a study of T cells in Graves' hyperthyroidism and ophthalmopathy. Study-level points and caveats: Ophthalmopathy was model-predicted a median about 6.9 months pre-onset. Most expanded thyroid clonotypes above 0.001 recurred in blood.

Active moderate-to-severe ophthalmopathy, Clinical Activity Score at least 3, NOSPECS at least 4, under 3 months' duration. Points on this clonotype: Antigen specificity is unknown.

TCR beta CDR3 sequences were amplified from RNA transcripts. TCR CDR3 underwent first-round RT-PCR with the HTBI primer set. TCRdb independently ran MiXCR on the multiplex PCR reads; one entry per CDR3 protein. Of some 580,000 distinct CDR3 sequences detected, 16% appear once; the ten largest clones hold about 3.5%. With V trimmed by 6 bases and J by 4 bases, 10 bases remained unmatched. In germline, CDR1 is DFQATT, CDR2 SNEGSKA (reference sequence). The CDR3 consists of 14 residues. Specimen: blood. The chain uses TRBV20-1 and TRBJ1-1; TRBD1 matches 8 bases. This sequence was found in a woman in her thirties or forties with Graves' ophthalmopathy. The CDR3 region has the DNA TGCAGTGCCACGGACAGGGCGAAGGGCACTGAAGCTTTCTTT. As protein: CSATDRAKGTEAFF.